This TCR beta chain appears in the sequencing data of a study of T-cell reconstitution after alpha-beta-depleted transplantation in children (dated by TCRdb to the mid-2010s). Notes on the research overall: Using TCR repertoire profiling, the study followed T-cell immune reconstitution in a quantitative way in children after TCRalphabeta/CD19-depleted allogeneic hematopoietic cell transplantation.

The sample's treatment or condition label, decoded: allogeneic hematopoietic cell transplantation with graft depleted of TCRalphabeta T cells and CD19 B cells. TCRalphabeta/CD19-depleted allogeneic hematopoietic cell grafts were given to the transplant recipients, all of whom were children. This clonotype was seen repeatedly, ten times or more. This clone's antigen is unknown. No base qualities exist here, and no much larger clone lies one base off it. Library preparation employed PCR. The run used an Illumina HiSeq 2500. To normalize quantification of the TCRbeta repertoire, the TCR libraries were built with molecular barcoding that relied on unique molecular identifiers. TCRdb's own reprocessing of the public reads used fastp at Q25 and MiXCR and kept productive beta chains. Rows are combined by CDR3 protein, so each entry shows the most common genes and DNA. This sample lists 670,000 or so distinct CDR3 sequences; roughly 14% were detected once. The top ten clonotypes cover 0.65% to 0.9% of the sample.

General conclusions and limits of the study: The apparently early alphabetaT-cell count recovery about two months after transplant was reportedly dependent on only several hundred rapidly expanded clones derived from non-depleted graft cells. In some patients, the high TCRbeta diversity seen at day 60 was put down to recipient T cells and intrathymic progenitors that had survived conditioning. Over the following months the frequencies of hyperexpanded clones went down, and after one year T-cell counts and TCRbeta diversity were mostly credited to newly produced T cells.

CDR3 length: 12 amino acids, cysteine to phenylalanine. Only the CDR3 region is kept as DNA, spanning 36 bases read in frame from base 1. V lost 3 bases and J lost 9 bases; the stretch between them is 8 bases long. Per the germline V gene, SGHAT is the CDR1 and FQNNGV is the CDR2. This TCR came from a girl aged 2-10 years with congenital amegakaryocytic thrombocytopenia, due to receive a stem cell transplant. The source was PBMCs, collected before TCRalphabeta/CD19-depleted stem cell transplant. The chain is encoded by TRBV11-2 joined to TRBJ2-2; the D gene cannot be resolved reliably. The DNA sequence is TGTGCCAGCAGCTTGGCTGTCAGGGAGCTGTTTTTT. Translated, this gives CASSLAVRELFF.